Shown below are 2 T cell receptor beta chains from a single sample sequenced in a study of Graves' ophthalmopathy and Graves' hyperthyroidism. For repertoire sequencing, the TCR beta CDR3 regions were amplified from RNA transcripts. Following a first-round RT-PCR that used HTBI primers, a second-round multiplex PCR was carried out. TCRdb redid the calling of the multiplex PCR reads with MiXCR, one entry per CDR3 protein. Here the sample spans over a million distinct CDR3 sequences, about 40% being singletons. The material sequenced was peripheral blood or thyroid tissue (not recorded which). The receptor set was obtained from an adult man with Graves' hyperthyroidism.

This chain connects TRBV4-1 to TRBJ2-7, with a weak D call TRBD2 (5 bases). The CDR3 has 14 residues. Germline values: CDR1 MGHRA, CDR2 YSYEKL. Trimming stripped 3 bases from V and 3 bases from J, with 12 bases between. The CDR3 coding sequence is TGCGCCAGCAGCCAGGTAGCGCTCGGCTACGAGCAGTACTTC. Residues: CASSQVALGYEQYF.

CDR3 loop: CASSIGNAGTDAFF. The CDR3 region has the DNA TGTGCCAGTAGTATAGGAAACGCCGGGACAGACGCTTTCTTT. The chain uses TRBV19 and TRBJ1-1; 7 bases are a match to TRBD1. There are 14 residues in the CDR3. J was trimmed by 11 bases and V by 1 base; bases with no gene match: 10. Per germline, CDR1 LNHDA and CDR2 SQIVND (reference sequence). The full variable domain, completed using reference TRBV19 and TRBJ1-1, is DGGITQSPKYLFRKEGQNVTLSCEQNLNHDAMYWYRQDPGQGLRLIYYSQIVNDFQKGDIAEGYSVSREKKESFPLTVTSAQKNPTAFYLCASSIGNAGTDAFFGQGTRLTVV.